This T cell receptor (beta chain) comes out of a study of blood T cell repertoires in COVID-19. Study summary: The United States, Italy and Spain supplied acute and convalescent COVID-19 samples. Sample material is recorded as cDNA or gDNA derived from T cells, B-cell-depleted T cells, or PBMCs.

Seattle cases were enrolled at active infection and followed longitudinally. As originally analysed: Estimated nucleated cell counts came from reference gene primer amplification. Produced via immunoSEQ multiplex PCR; TCRdb's table is partial and in-frame only. The V and J calls and the clone size are those of that table, but D and trimming were determined from the DNA. The data show tens of thousands of clones, with around four fifths seen just once and over 2% held by the top ten. This sequence originates from a woman in her seventies with COVID-19, enrolled during active disease. The specimen was peripheral blood.

The CDR3 sequence is CASRGRGFTDTQYF. CDR3 DNA sequence: TGTGCCAGCAGGGGGCGGGGGTTCACAGATACGCAGTATTTT. This chain uses TRBV7-2 with TRBJ2-3; 7 nucleotides line up with TRBD2. The CDR3 runs to 14 residues. CDR1 is SGHTA and CDR2 is FQGNSA in the germline V gene. Trimming removed 6 bases from V and 2 bases from J; junction bases left unmatched: 5.